The source of this T cell receptor (beta chain) is a study of T-cell reconstitution after alpha-beta-depleted transplantation in children (dated by TCRdb to about 2016). As for the study more broadly: The study quantitatively tracked T-cell immune reconstitution after TCRalphabeta/CD19-depleted allogeneic hematopoietic cell transplantation in children using TCR repertoire profiling. What the authors observed across the whole study: Apparently early alphabetaT-cell count recovery about two months after transplant reportedly relied on only several hundred rapidly expanded clones derived from non-depleted graft cells. In some patients, high TCRbeta diversity at day 60 was attributed to recipient T cells and intrathymic progenitors that had survived conditioning. Over the following months the frequencies of hyperexpanded clones went down, and after one year T-cell counts and TCRbeta diversity were mostly credited to newly produced T cells.

Library creation used PCR. Sequenced on an Illumina HiSeq 2500. TCR library preparation used molecular barcoding, with unique molecular identifiers applied to normalize quantification of the TCRbeta repertoire. The public reads were reprocessed in TCRdb via fastp at Q25 and MiXCR, keeping in-frame beta chains. Each CDR3 protein gets just one entry, which takes the most common genes and DNA from the rows behind it. The table for this sample lists around 440,000 distinct CDR3 sequences; roughly 17% of them were counted only once. The top ten hold under 30% of the sample. The table lists this clonotype with many counts. What antigen it recognizes has not been identified. The junction departs from germline at one end; a sequencing error may be responsible. The treatment or condition label corresponds to: allogeneic hematopoietic cell transplantation with graft depleted of TCRalphabeta T cells and CD19 B cells. Transplant recipients were children who received TCRalphabeta/CD19-depleted allogeneic hematopoietic cell grafts.

From the cysteine up to the phenylalanine, the CDR3 has a length of 13 residues. Of all the DNA, just the CDR3 is kept, 39 bases in frame from base 1. The starting material was PBMCs, mostly from graft donor cells, obtained 360 days after TCRalphabeta/CD19-depleted stem cell transplant. The V gene is TRBV12-3 or TRBV12-4 and the J gene is TRBJ2-5; confidence is insufficient to name the D gene. The origin of this receptor is a boy younger than two who had a stem cell transplant for Wiskott-Aldrich syndrome, so the T cells may come from the graft donor. At the DNA level, the sequence is TGCGCCAGCAGCTTGAAAGGTGGAGAGACCCAGTACTTC. Its product reads: CASSLKGGETQYF.